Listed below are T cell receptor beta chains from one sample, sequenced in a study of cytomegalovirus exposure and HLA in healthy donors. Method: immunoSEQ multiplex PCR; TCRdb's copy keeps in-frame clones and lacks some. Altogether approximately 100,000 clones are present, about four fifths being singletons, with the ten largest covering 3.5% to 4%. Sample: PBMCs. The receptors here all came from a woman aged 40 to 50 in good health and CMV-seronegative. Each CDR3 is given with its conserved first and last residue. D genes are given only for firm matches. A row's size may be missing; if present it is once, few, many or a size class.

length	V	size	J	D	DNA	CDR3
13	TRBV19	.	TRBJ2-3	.	TGTGCCACCCGGACAACTAGCACAGATACGCAGTATTTT	CATRTTSTDTQYF
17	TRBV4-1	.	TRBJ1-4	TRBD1	TGCGCCAGCAGCCAATGGGACAGATTTGCAACTAATGAAAAACTGTTTTTT	CASSQWDRFATNEKLFF
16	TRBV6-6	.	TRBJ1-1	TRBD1	TGTGCCAGCACCACACACAGGGGTAAAGTGAACACTGAAGCTTTCTTT	CASTTHRGKVNTEAFF
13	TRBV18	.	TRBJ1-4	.	TGTGCTTCCCAACGGGATCCTAATGAAAAACTGTTTTTT	CASQRDPNEKLFF
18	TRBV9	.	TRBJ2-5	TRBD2	TGTGCCAGCAGCGTAGGGGTGGGCGGGGGACCCGGGGGAGAGACCCAGTACTTC	CASSVGVGGGPGGETQYF
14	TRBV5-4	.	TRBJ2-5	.	TGTGCCAGCTGCCGACTGACGGACCAAGAGACCCAGTACTTC	CASCRLTDQETQYF
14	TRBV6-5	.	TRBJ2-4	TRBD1	TGTGCCAGCAGTTGGAAGACAGGGAAAAACATTCAGTACTTC	CASSWKTGKNIQYF
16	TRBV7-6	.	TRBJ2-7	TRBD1	TGTGCCAGCAGCTTAGAGTGGGGGACAGGGGGATACGAGCAGTACTTC	CASSLEWGTGGYEQYF
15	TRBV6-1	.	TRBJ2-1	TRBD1	TGTGCCAGCAGTGACAGGGGGCGAATATACAATGAGCAGTTCTTC	CASSDRGRIYNEQFF
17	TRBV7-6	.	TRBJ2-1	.	TGTGCCAGCACCCCTTCAAGGGGCGGACCTCACCCCAATGAGCAGTTCTTC	CASTPSRGGPHPNEQFF
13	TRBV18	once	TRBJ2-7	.	TGTGCCAGCTCAAGCCGGGACACCGACGAGCAGTACTTC	CASSSRDTDEQYF
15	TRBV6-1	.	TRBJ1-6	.	TGTGCCAGCAGTGAAGCCCGACTGAAGAATTCACCCCTCCACTTT	CASSEARLKNSPLHF
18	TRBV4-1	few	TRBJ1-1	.	TGCGCCAGCAGCCAAGATTATTCGACAGCTGACTTGAACACTGAAGCTTTCTTT	CASSQDYSTADLNTEAFF
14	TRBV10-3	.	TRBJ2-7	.	TGTGCCATCAGTGAGTCGGGTAGGGACTACGAGCAGTACTTC	CAISESGRDYEQYF
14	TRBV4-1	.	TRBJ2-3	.	TGCGCCAGCAGCCGAGGACCACTAGCAGATACGCAGTATTTT	CASSRGPLADTQYF
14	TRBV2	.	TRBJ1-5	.	TGTGCCACAGCAAAGGGGAATAGCAATCAGCCCCAGCATTTT	CATAKGNSNQPQHF
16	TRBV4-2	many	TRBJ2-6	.	TGTGCCAGCAGCCAAGCAGGAGGGCTAGGGGCCAACGTCCTGACTTTC	CASSQAGGLGANVLTF
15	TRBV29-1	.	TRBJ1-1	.	TGCAGCGTTGTTCTGGGGGCAGGGATCAGGACTGAAGCTTTCTTT	CSVVLGAGIRTEAFF
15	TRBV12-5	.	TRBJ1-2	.	TGTGCTAGTGGTTTGGTCCCCGCGGGACGAAATGGCTACACCTTC	CASGLVPAGRNGYTF
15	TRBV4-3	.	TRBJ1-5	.	TGCGCCAGCAGCCAAGCACGCAGGTCCGATCAGCCCCAGCATTTT	CASSQARRSDQPQHF
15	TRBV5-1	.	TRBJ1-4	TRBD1	TGCGCCAGCAGTCCGAATACAGGGGCTAATGAAAAACTGTTTTTT	CASSPNTGANEKLFF
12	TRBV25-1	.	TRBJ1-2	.	TGTGCCAGCAAAGGGGGGGGACCGGGCTACACCTTC	CASKGGGPGYTF
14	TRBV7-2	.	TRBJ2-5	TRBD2	TGTGCCAGCGTTAGCGGGGGTAACCAAGAGACCCAGTACTTC	CASVSGGNQETQYF
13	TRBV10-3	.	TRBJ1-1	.	TGTGCCATCAGTGAGTCAACAGGCCCTAGGTCTTTCTTT	CAISESTGPRSFF
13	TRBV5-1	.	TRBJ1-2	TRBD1	TGCGCCAGCAGCCTCGACAGGGTTCGTGGCTACACCTTC	CASSLDRVRGYTF
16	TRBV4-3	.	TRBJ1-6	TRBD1	TGCGCCAGCAGCCAAGATAAGGGACAGTATAATTCACCCCTCCACTTT	CASSQDKGQYNSPLHF
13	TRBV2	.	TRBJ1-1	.	TGTGCCAGCAGACCGAATACTGTCACTGAAGCTTTCTTT	CASRPNTVTEAFF
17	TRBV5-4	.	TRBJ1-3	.	TGTGCCAGCAGCTTGGGTTCTACAGTTCCCGGTGGAAACACCATATATTTT	CASSLGSTVPGGNTIYF
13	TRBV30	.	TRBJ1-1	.	TGTGCCTGGAGTGTCCGGGTGAACACTGAAGCTTTCTTT	CAWSVRVNTEAFF
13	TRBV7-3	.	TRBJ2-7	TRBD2	TGTGCCAGCAGCTTAACAGGTGGCGGGGGGGTGTACTTC	CASSLTGGGGVYF
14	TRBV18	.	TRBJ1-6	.	TGTGCCAGCTTAGAGGGGGCCTATAATTCACCCCTCCACTTT	CASLEGAYNSPLHF
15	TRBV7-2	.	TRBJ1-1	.	TGTGCCAGCAGCGTCCCCCTCACAGGGAACACTGAAGCTTTCTTT	CASSVPLTGNTEAFF
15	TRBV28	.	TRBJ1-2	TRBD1	TGTGCCAGCAGTTCTCCGGGACAGGGGGCTAAGGGCTACACCTTC	CASSSPGQGAKGYTF
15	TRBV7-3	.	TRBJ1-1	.	TGTGCCAGCAGCTTAAATTCGGGGAGGGGCACTGAAGCTTTCTTT	CASSLNSGRGTEAFF
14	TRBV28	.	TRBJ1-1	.	TGTGCCAGCAGTGAACCACGGGTGAACACTGAAGCTTTCTTT	CASSEPRVNTEAFF
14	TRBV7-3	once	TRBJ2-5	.	TGTGCCAGCAGCTTAAGGGGCATCGGAGAGACCCAGTACTTC	CASSLRGIGETQYF
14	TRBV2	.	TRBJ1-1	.	TGTGCCAGCGGTAGAGGTGCGATTGGGACTGAAGCTTTCTTT	CASGRGAIGTEAFF
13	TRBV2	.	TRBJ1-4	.	TGTGCCAGCAGTGACCCCCGAGGTGGAAAACTGTTTTTT	CASSDPRGGKLFF
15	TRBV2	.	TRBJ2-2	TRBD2	TGTGCCAGCAGTGCCGGACTAGCGAACACCGGGGAGCTGTTTTTT	CASSAGLANTGELFF
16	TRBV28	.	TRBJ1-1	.	TGTGCCAGCCTTGTCGGAGGGAGGGTAAGCGGCACTGAAGCTTTCTTT	CASLVGGRVSGTEAFF
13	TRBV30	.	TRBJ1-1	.	TGTGCCTGGAAAGGTCCCCGGGTCACTGAAGCTTTCTTT	CAWKGPRVTEAFF
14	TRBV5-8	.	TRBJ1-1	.	TGTGCCAGCAGCTTACAGTGGATGAACACTGAAGCTTTCTTT	CASSLQWMNTEAFF
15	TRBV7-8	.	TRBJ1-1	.	TGTGCCAGCAGCCTAGGAGGGGGGGCGATCACTGAAGCTTTCTTT	CASSLGGGAITEAFF
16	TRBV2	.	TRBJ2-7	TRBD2	TGTGCCAGCAGTGCAGCCGGGACTAGCGCCACCTACGAGCAGTACTTC	CASSAAGTSATYEQYF
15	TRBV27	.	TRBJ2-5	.	TGTGCCAGCAGTTTATCAGGCAGGGGCCCCGTAACCCAGTACTTC	CASSLSGRGPVTQYF
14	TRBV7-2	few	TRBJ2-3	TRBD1	TGTGCCAGCAGCTTAAGGGGGCGCACAGATACGCAGTATTTT	CASSLRGRTDTQYF
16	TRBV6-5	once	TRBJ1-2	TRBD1	TGTGCCAGCAGTTACTCGACAGGGGGGGCTAACTATGGCTACACCTTC	CASSYSTGGANYGYTF